These T cell receptor beta chains were read from a single sample in a study of a mutant IDH1 vaccine in newly diagnosed glioma. Generated by immunoSEQ multiplex PCR, the TCRdb table keeps only in-frame clones and is missing some. Of approximately 84,000 clones in the sample, 75% to 90% are singletons; the top ten hold about 5.7%. These TCRs' antigens remain unknown. The source was PBMCs, collected from a glioma patient whose treatment included an IDH1 peptide vaccine. These TCRs come from a man in his forties with glioma. CDR3s include the opening cysteine and the closing phenylalanine or tryptophan. The D gene is left open where the match is weak. Clone size is stated in some rows and not others, as once, few, many or a class when expanded.

TGTGCCAGCAGCTTGGTGGACAGAACCTACGAGCAGTACTTC	CASSLVDRTYEQYF	TRBV7-9	TRBJ2-7	-	-
TGTGCCAGCAGCATGGTAAAGACTTTTAATGAAAAACTGTTTTTT	CASSMVKTFNEKLFF	TRBV7-8	TRBJ1-4	-	-
TGTGCCAGCAGTTACGTCCGCTCCGGGGAGCTGTTTTTT	CASSYVRSGELFF	TRBV6-6	TRBJ2-2	-	-
TGTGCCAGCAGTTTATCGTCCAGGGGGCCAGATACGCAGTATTTT	CASSLSSRGPDTQYF	TRBV27	TRBJ2-3	-	TRBD1
TGTGCCAGCAGCTTAGGTCACGGGCCTAATCAGCCCCAGCATTTT	CASSLGHGPNQPQHF	TRBV5-5	TRBJ1-5	-	-
TGTGCCAGTAGTTTCCAGGTCGGGAGAAACAATCAGCCCCAGCATTTT	CASSFQVGRNNQPQHF	TRBV19	TRBJ1-5	few	-
TGTGCCAGCAGTGTGGGGAAATCACAGTTCTTC	CASSVGKSQFF	TRBV25-1	TRBJ2-1	once	-
TGTGCTAGTGGTTGGACAGGGGGCAGGGAGACCCAGTACTTC	CASGWTGGRETQYF	TRBV12-5	TRBJ2-5	-	TRBD1
TGCGCCAGCAGCCAAGGGGAGAGGGTGAGCACAGATACGCAGTATTTT	CASSQGERVSTDTQYF	TRBV4-3	TRBJ2-3	-	-
TGTGCCAGCAGCTCCCCGATCGGACAGGGAATCACCGGGGAGCTGTTTTTT	CASSSPIGQGITGELFF	TRBV7-6	TRBJ2-2	-	TRBD1
TGTGCCAGCAGCTTCGCCTCTCATACGCAGTATTTT	CASSFASHTQYF	TRBV7-8	TRBJ2-3	once	-
TGTGCTAGCAGCTTAATTAGCGGGAAAGAGACCCAGTACTTC	CASSLISGKETQYF	TRBV7-7	TRBJ2-5	-	TRBD2
TGTGCCAGAAGCCTTGAACACGACTGTAACACTGAAGCTTTCTTT	CARSLEHDCNTEAFF	TRBV21-1	TRBJ1-1	-	-
TGTGCCTGGAGTGTATCGGGCCTAGCTAACTATGGCTACACCTTC	CAWSVSGLANYGYTF	TRBV30	TRBJ1-2	few	-
TGTGCCAGCAGTCACTATTCGAACACTGAAGCTTTCTTT	CASSHYSNTEAFF	TRBV6-1	TRBJ1-1	-	-
TGTGCCAGCAGAACACAGGGTCGCTATGGCTACACCTTC	CASRTQGRYGYTF	TRBV6-1	TRBJ1-2	-	-
TGCAGCGTTGTACTAGGGGGACAGGGGAACACCATATATTTT	CSVVLGGQGNTIYF	TRBV29-1	TRBJ1-3	-	TRBD1
TGTGCCAGCAGCCCTGGCTTTCTGGACGGAAATGAAAAACTGTTTTTT	CASSPGFLDGNEKLFF	TRBV11-2	TRBJ1-4	-	-
TGTGCCAGCAGCTTAGATCCCGGACAGGGCCGAGAGACCCAGTACTTC	CASSLDPGQGRETQYF	TRBV7-9	TRBJ2-5	many	TRBD1
TGTGCCAGCTCTCCGGGGACAGTCTCTGGGGCCAACGTCCTGACTTTC	CASSPGTVSGANVLTF	TRBV7-9	TRBJ2-6	-	TRBD1
TGTGCCAGCAGTGGGGTAGGAAAACTGTTTTTT	CASSGVGKLFF	TRBV2	TRBJ1-4	-	-
TGCGCCAGCAGCTCCGTCCGGGACAGTAATGAAAAACTGTTTTTT	CASSSVRDSNEKLFF	TRBV5-1	TRBJ1-4	-	TRBD1
TGTGCCAGCAGCGCTACTAATGGAAACACCATATATTTT	CASSATNGNTIYF	TRBV9	TRBJ1-3	few	-
TGTGCCAGCAGCGTAACAGGCTCTAGTGGCACAGATACGCAGTATTTT	CASSVTGSSGTDTQYF	TRBV9	TRBJ2-3	-	-
TGTGCCAGCAGCGTTCCCAACATCGGCGGCTACACCTTC	CASSVPNIGGYTF	TRBV9	TRBJ1-2	once	-
TGTGCCAGCAGCTGGGGGGCAGGGCAATCCTACGAGCAGTACTTC	CASSWGAGQSYEQYF	TRBV5-4	TRBJ2-7	-	-
TGTGCCAGCAGCTCGGGACTAGCGTATAGCTCCTACAATGAGCAGTTCTTC	CASSSGLAYSSYNEQFF	TRBV7-2	TRBJ2-1	-	TRBD2
TGTGCCAGCAGTATCGAAGGTTCAGATACGCAGTATTTT	CASSIEGSDTQYF	TRBV2	TRBJ2-3	-	-